Shown below are 21 T cell receptor beta chains from a single sample sequenced in a study of beta chain features in type 1 diabetes. TCRB transcripts that were expressed got sequenced, as all of the isolated RNA had been reverse transcribed. Sequencing was performed with immunoSEQ multiplex PCR; in TCRdb, only in-frame clones are kept and a portion is missing. The sample has 200,000 to 250,000 clones, about 26% seen once. Material: central memory CD4+ T cells from blood. These receptors were taken from a man aged 30 to 45 in good health.

This clone has a handful of counts. The genes are TRBV7-2 and TRBJ1-1; D gene uncertain. Looked up from germline, CDR1 is SGHTA and CDR2 is FQGNSA. The CDR3 loop spans 12 amino acids. The V end lost 5 bases, the J end lost 4 bases, and 8 bases lay between the germline ends. This chain's CDR3 is CASSLDTTEAFF. In nucleotides, the CDR3 is TGTGCCAGCAGCCTCGACACCACTGAAGCTTTCTTT.

This clone has more than one count but fewer than ten. This sequence joins TRBV10-3 and TRBJ2-3; no definite D call. With 2 bases removed from V and 2 bases from J, the gap between germline ends came to 2 bases. This CDR3 contains 12 residues. Germline CDR1 reads ENHRY; CDR2 reads SYGVKD. CDR3 DNA: TGTGCCATCAGTGAGAACACAGATACGCAGTATTTT. Translating gives CAISENTDTQYF.

The rearrangement uses TRBV27 and TRBJ1-2; 9 nucleotides match TRBD1. Per the germline V gene, CDR1 is MNHEY and CDR2 is SMNVEV (reference sequence). CDR3 size: 15 residues. The ends lost 5 bases at V and 7 bases at J; junction bases unmatched: 11. Here the CDR3 DNA reads TGTGCCAGCAGTCCCCGGGACAGGGCCTTGAGTGGCTACACCTTC. It yields the protein CASSPRDRALSGYTF.

The rearrangement links TRBV28 to TRBJ2-3; D ambiguous. V lost 6 bases and J 4 bases, leaving 11 bases between the germline ends. The CDR3 spans 13 residues. Germline loops: CDR1 MDHEN, CDR2 SYDVKM. CDR3 nucleotides: TGTGCCAGCAGATCCAGTAGCCCAGATACGCAGTATTTT. It yields the protein CASRSSSPDTQYF.

This chain connects TRBV6-5 to TRBJ2-5, with D possibly being TRBD1 or TRBD2 (5 bases each). Germline V gene lookup returns CDR1 MNHEY and CDR2 SVGAGI. The V and J ends lost 6 bases and 4 bases respectively, with 12 bases between them. The CDR3 consists of 13 residues. CDR3 loop: CASSSGTPETQYF. The DNA for the CDR3 is TGTGCCAGCAGCTCCGGGACGCCAGAGACCCAGTACTTC.

About this clone itself: This specimen includes other DNA sequences encoding the same CDR3. V is TRBV30 and J is TRBJ2-6; D tentatively reads TRBD1 or TRBD2 (5 bases each). Germline V gives CDR1 GTSNPN, CDR2 SVGIG (reference sequence). The CDR3 totals 15 residues. The V gene lost 0 bases and the J gene lost 2 bases, with 8 bases spanning the gap. The CDR3 nucleotides read TGTGCCTGGAGTGTACGGGGCACTGGGGCCAACGTCCTGACTTTC. Translating it yields CAWSVRGTGANVLTF.

This clone showed up many times. The V gene is TRBV25-1, the J gene TRBJ2-1; D call uncertain. Germline assignment: CDR1 MGHDK and CDR2 SYGVNS. With 3 bases removed from V and 0 bases from J, the gap between germline ends came to 9 bases. This CDR3 spans 15 amino acids. CDR3 sequence reads: CASSDPARSYNEQFF. DNA of the CDR3: TGTGCCAGCAGTGACCCAGCCCGCTCCTACAATGAGCAGTTCTTC.

This chain links TRBV2 with TRBJ2-1; D is ambiguous. From germline, CDR1 is SNHLY and CDR2 FYNNEI. There are 12 residues in the CDR3. Trimming took off 2 bases at V and 9 bases at J, with 8 bases between the two ends. The CDR3: CASSETSLEQFF. The CDR3 bases are TGTGCCAGCAGTGAAACGAGCCTTGAGCAGTTCTTC.

To note about this clone: The same CDR3 is also encoded by other DNA sequences in this sample. The rearrangement links TRBV28 to TRBJ2-7; D possibly corresponds to TRBD2 (5 bases). CDR3 length: 13 residues. CDR1 MDHEN and CDR2 SYDVKM come from the germline V gene. The V end lost 3 bases, the J end lost 3 bases, and 9 bases lay between the germline ends. CDR3 sequence reads: CASSFPGLYEQYF. The CDR3 DNA is TGTGCCAGCAGTTTCCCCGGACTCTACGAGCAGTACTTC.

Only a few counts were recorded for this clone. The chain employs TRBV6-6 and TRBJ2-7, with 7 bases matching TRBD1. Germline CDR1 MNHNY, CDR2 SVGAGI (reference sequence). The V and J ends lost 5 bases and 3 bases, in that order; junction bases with no gene match: 7. The CDR3 runs 14 residues. The CDR3 is CASSPSTGIYEQYF. CDR3 bases: TGTGCCAGCAGTCCCTCGACAGGGATCTACGAGCAGTACTTC.

This clone was found a few times. The chain combines TRBV2 with TRBJ1-2; 9 nucleotides line up with TRBD1. This CDR3 spans 14 amino acids. Germline trimming cut 4 bases from V and 8 bases from J; bases unmatched to any gene: 8. The germline gives CDR1 SNHLY, CDR2 FYNNEI. CDR3: CASSAVQGAAGYTF. For the CDR3, the DNA is TGTGCCAGCAGTGCCGTACAGGGGGCGGCCGGCTACACCTTC.

The rearrangement joins TRBV6-5 to TRBJ2-1, with D tentatively TRBD1 (8 bases). Germline loops: CDR1 MNHEY, CDR2 SVGAGI. The CDR3 spans 13 residues. The V and J ends lost 6 bases and 7 bases respectively, with 13 bases between them. The CDR3 nucleotides are TGTGCCAGCAGATACAGGGGGGGAAATGAGCAGTTCTTC. It is translated as CASRYRGGNEQFF.

The chain recombines TRBV29-1 with TRBJ2-1, with D possibly being TRBD1 (6 bases). V gave up 3 bases and J gave up 7 bases, with 19 bases separating them. The CDR3 loop spans 15 amino acids. Looked up from germline, CDR1 is SQVTM and CDR2 is ANQGSEA. The CDR3 protein is CSVETQGKGRNEQFF. CDR3 DNA: TGCAGCGTTGAGACACAGGGAAAAGGTAGGAATGAGCAGTTCTTC.

A word on this clone: Other DNA sequences in the same sample also yield this CDR3. The chain uses TRBV20-1 and TRBJ2-1; no definite D call. Deletions cut 0 bases from V and 6 bases from J, with 3 bases between. CDR3 length: 11 amino acids. Germline V lookup: CDR1 DFQATT, CDR2 SNEGSKA (reference sequence). The CDR3, as DNA: TGCAGTGCTAGAGATATCAATGAGCAGTTCTTC. Amino acid sequence: CSARDINEQFF.

This clone was counted only a few times. The rearrangement joins TRBV29-1 to TRBJ2-7; D remains unclear. Between the trimmed V and J ends, which lost 6 bases and 9 bases, there was a span of 18 bases. Germline V gene sequence: CDR1 SQVTM, CDR2 ANQGSEA. CDR3 length equals 12 residues. CDR3 amino acids: CSVTVSTRGQYF. For the CDR3, the DNA is TGCAGCGTGACTGTTTCTACGAGAGGGCAGTACTTC.

The V gene is TRBV21-1, the J gene TRBJ2-1; the D segment call TRBD2 is taken from the table without a DNA check. TRBV21-1 is a documented pseudogene. The CDR3 is made up of 13 amino acids. The CDR3 DNA sequence: TGTGCCAGCAGCAAAGCAGAGAACAATGAGCAGTTCTTC. This gives the protein CASSKAENNEQFF.

The chain has TRBV7-7 and TRBJ2-5, with 11 bases lining up with TRBD2. Per the germline V gene, CDR1 is SSHAT and CDR2 is FNYEAQ (reference sequence). The trim removed 0 bases at V and 3 bases at J, leaving 6 bases unmatched. This CDR3 comprises 17 residues. The CDR3 DNA follows: TGTGCCAGCAGCTTAGCGCTGGCTAGCGGGGGGAAAGAGACCCAGTACTTC. This encodes CASSLALASGGKETQYF. The whole variable domain, filled in from reference TRBV7-7 and TRBJ2-5, reads GAGVSQSPRYKVTKRGQDVTLRCDPISSHATLYWYQQALGQGPEFLTYFNYEAQPDKSGLPSDRFSAERPEGSISTLTIQRTEQRDSAMYRCASSLALASGGKETQYFGPGTRLLVL.

In this sample, this clone turned up a few times. The V and J genes are TRBV2 and TRBJ1-2, with D uncertain. Trimming took off 2 bases at V and 4 bases at J, with 11 bases between the two ends. This CDR3 is built from 14 residues. CDR1 SNHLY and CDR2 FYNNEI come from the germline V gene. CDR3 loop: CASSEYENLYGYTF. The CDR3 region has the DNA TGTGCCAGCAGTGAATACGAGAACCTCTATGGCTACACCTTC.

This chain joins TRBV19 and TRBJ2-7; D is ambiguous. The CDR3 runs to 12 residues. The V gene lost 4 bases and the J gene lost 3 bases, with 7 bases spanning the gap. Looked up from germline, CDR1 is LNHDA and CDR2 is SQIVND (reference sequence). The CDR3 reads CASSNPSYEQYF. In DNA, the CDR3 is TGTGCCAGTAGTAACCCGAGCTACGAGCAGTACTTC. Full variable domain (missing parts from reference TRBV19 and TRBJ2-7): DGGITQSPKYLFRKEGQNVTLSCEQNLNHDAMYWYRQDPGQGLRLIYYSQIVNDFQKGDIAEGYSVSREKKESFPLTVTSAQKNPTAFYLCASSNPSYEQYFGPGTRLTVT.

This clone was counted only a few times. The chain combines TRBV15 with TRBJ1-1; 8 bases match TRBD1. The CDR3 totals 17 residues. The J segment lost 1 base and the V segment lost 0 bases, leaving 7 bases of the junction unmatched. Germline assignment: CDR1 LNHNV and CDR2 YYDKDF (reference sequence). The CDR3 region has the DNA TGTGCCACCAGCAGAGATGGTCCAGGGGGCTGGAACACTGAAGCTTTCTTT. Amino acids: CATSRDGPGGWNTEAFF.

This clone has just a few counts. The sample has other DNA sequences that encode this CDR3 too. The chain is built from TRBV29-1 and TRBJ2-7, with TRBD1 matching over 10 bases. Germline CDR1 is SQVTM and CDR2 is ANQGSEA. V dropped 4 bases and J dropped 4; count of bases not matched to a gene: 4. The CDR3 has 13 amino acids. The CDR3 loop reads CSVARDRGYEQYF. CDR3 nucleotide sequence: TGCAGCGTTGCCCGGGACAGGGGATACGAGCAGTACTTC.